These 28 T cell receptor beta chains were all obtained from the same sample, sequenced in a study of T cells after yellow fever vaccination. MiXCR, run by TCRdb on the 5' RACE reads, gives a single entry per CDR3 protein. The table records about 170,000 distinct CDR3 sequences, approximately 11% of them present only once. Sequences were derived from CD8+ T cells sorted from PBMCs, sampled 15 days after the yellow fever booster vaccination. The receptors were gathered from a man aged 18 to 35 who received the YFV17D yellow fever vaccine.

This clonotype was detected a few times. The V gene is TRBV6-5, the J gene TRBJ1-1; D may be TRBD1 (6 bases). The V end lost 10 bases, the J end lost 1 base, and 22 bases lay between the germline ends. Germline CDR1 reads MNHEY; CDR2 reads SVGAGI. CDR3 length: 16 residues. CDR3 protein: CATSLVLGQTNTEAFF. The CDR3 nucleotides are TGTGCCACCAGCCTAGTTCTCGGACAGACGAACACTGAAGCTTTCTTT.

This chain links TRBV20-1 with TRBJ1-2; 9 bases match TRBD1. Germline lookup yields CDR1 DFQATT and CDR2 SNEGSKA (reference sequence). V shed 2 bases, J shed 2 bases, and the junction held 6 bases outside the gene matches. This CDR3 region has 15 residues. The DNA of the CDR3 is TGCAGTGCTAGACCACCGGGACAGGGAAACTATGGCTACACCTTC. Amino acid sequence: CSARPPGQGNYGYTF.

This clonotype was seen a few times. The chain joins TRBV18 to TRBJ2-1, with 8 bases fitting TRBD1. Germline-derived CDR1 and CDR2 are KGHSH and LQKENI. The V segment lost 3 bases and the J segment 3 bases; nucleotides outside the gene matches: 10. The CDR3 length is 17 residues. The CDR3 DNA reads TGTGCCAGCTCACCGACGACCGGGACAGGCGTCTACAATGAGCAGTTCTTC. Protein: CASSPTTGTGVYNEQFF.

There are a few counts of this clonotype. CDR3 nucleotide sequence: TGTGCCTGGGGCGGGGGTTTGCAGTTCTTC. This translates into CAWGGGLQFF. V is TRBV30 and J is TRBJ2-1; 7 bases line up with TRBD2. Germline CDR1 and CDR2: GTSNPN and SVGIG (reference sequence). CDR3 length equals 10 residues. J was trimmed by 12 bases and V by 5 bases; bases with no gene match: 4.

This clonotype was picked up a small number of times. The genes are TRBV5-5 and TRBJ1-1, with 9 bases that match TRBD1. The CDR3 runs 17 residues. CDR1 and CDR2 from the germline V gene are SGHKS and YYEKEE (reference sequence). V lost 3 bases, J lost 1 base, and 10 bases stayed unmatched. CDR3 bases: TGTGCCAGCAGCTGGGACAGGGACAAAACCTCGAACACTGAAGCTTTCTTT. It codes for CASSWDRDKTSNTEAFF.

This clonotype was counted at least ten times. V gene TRBV11-2 combines with J gene TRBJ1-1; D may be TRBD1 (5 bases). The CDR3 consists of 16 residues. Deletions cut 5 bases from V and 1 base from J, with 17 bases between. Germline CDR1 reads SGHAT; CDR2 reads FQNNGV. The CDR3 here is CASSASRGAGNTEAFF. CDR3 sequence (DNA): TGTGCCAGCAGCGCTAGCCGGGGCGCAGGGAACACTGAAGCTTTCTTT. Full variable domain (rest looked up from reference TRBV11-2 and TRBJ1-1): EAGVAQSPRYKIIEKRQSVAFWCNPISGHATLYWYQQILGQGPKLLIQFQNNGVVDDSQLPKDRFSAERLKGVDSTLKIQPAKLEDSAVYLCASSASRGAGNTEAFFGQGTRLTVV.

The rearrangement links TRBV27 to TRBJ2-3; the D gene is possibly TRBD1 (6 bases). The germline V gene encodes CDR1 MNHEY and CDR2 SMNVEV (reference sequence). The V end lost 2 bases, the J end lost 3 bases, and 12 bases lay between the germline ends. This CDR3 region has 15 residues. CDR3 in amino acids: CASSLVRGWTDTQYF. The CDR3 DNA follows: TGTGCCAGCAGTTTAGTCAGGGGATGGACAGATACGCAGTATTTT.

The gene calls are TRBV7-9 and TRBJ2-7; a weak D match, TRBD1 (6 bases). Germline V gene lookup returns CDR1 SEHNR and CDR2 FQNEAQ (reference sequence). V lost 4 bases, J lost 10 bases, and 11 bases lay in between. There are 11 residues in the CDR3. The chain's CDR3 is CASSSTGSQYV. CDR3 bases: TGTGCCAGCAGCTCGACAGGATCCCAGTACGTC.

This clonotype was seen ten or more times. The chain recombines TRBV11-2 with TRBJ1-1, with D tentatively TRBD1 (5 bases). V was shortened by 3 bases and J by 3 bases, with 14 bases between the two germline ends. This CDR3 region has 15 residues. Germline lookup yields CDR1 SGHAT and CDR2 FQNNGV. The CDR3 sequence: CASSFPGRGDTEAFF. Here the CDR3 DNA reads TGTGCCAGCAGCTTCCCGGGCCGAGGGGACACTGAAGCTTTCTTT.

The chain couples TRBV7-2 to TRBJ2-7, with TRBD2 as a possible D gene (5 bases). The CDR3 consists of 13 residues. Germline V gene data show CDR1 as SGHTA and CDR2 as FQGNSA. The V and J ends lost 6 bases and 4 bases respectively, with 13 bases between them. The chain's CDR3 is CASRPSTGYEQYF. The DNA of the CDR3 is TGTGCCAGCAGGCCCAGTACGGGGTACGAGCAGTACTTC. Variable domain in full (rest from reference TRBV7-2 and TRBJ2-7): GAGVSQSPSNKVTEKGKDVELRCDPISGHTALYWYRQSLGQGLEFLIYFQGNSAPDKSGLPSDRFSAERTGGSVSTLTIQRTQQEDSAVYLCASRPSTGYEQYFGPGTRLTVT.

At least ten counts were recorded for this clonotype. This chain connects TRBV7-9 to TRBJ2-5; no reliable D call. V lost 1 base to trimming and J lost 3 bases, with 9 bases between them. CDR1 and CDR2 from the germline V gene are SEHNR and FQNEAQ (reference sequence). This CDR3 contains 14 residues. CDR3 protein: CASSLVREKETQYF. As DNA, the CDR3 is TGTGCCAGCAGCTTAGTCAGAGAGAAAGAGACCCAGTACTTC.

The chain links TRBV7-2 to TRBJ2-7; D gene uncertain. The CDR3 extends over 14 amino acids. Germline lookup yields CDR1 SGHTA and CDR2 FQGNSA. V was shortened by 4 bases and J by 3 bases, with 13 bases between the two germline ends. CDR3 DNA: TGTGCCAGCAGCTCCCACATCGGCCGCTACGAGCAGTACTTC. Its translation: CASSSHIGRYEQYF.

This clonotype has just a few counts. The chain links TRBV4-3 to TRBJ2-3, with D possibly being TRBD1 (6 bases). The CDR3 length is 15 residues. Germline V CDR1 and CDR2: LGHNA, YSLEER. Trimming removed 0 bases at V and 5 bases at J, with 12 bases between. CDR3 amino acids: CASSQDGRGKDTQYF. The CDR3 nucleotides read TGCGCCAGCAGCCAAGACGGCAGGGGTAAAGATACGCAGTATTTT.

This clonotype was seen a handful of times. The chain couples TRBV6-4 to TRBJ2-3, with TRBD2 matching over 8 bases. Germline lookup yields CDR1 MRHNA and CDR2 SNTAGT. Trimming at V came to 11 bases and at J to 5 bases, leaving 24 bases not matched to a gene. The CDR3 length is 18 residues. CDR3 nucleotides: TGTGCCTTAAAGTTACGAAAAAAAGGGCGGGGGGCACGAGATACGCAGTATTTT. Amino acid sequence: CALKLRKKGRGARDTQYF.

A few counts support this clonotype. DNA of the CDR3: TGCGCCAGCAGCCCGGGACAGCCGAATGAAAAACTGTTTTTT. Its translation: CASSPGQPNEKLFF. The chain has TRBV5-1 and TRBJ1-4; 7 bases line up with TRBD1. Germline V gene lookup returns CDR1 SGHRS and CDR2 YFSETQ. V lost 4 bases and J lost 5; bases outside the gene matches: 5. The CDR3 extends over 14 amino acids.

A few counts support this clonotype. The chain uses TRBV7-8 and TRBJ1-5; D ambiguous. V lost 1 base to trimming and J lost 7 bases, with 17 bases between them. Per the germline V gene, CDR1 is SGHVS and CDR2 is FQNEAQ. The CDR3 sequence is 16 residues long. The CDR3 sequence is CASSLGAQGFNQPQHF. The CDR3 coding sequence is TGTGCCAGCAGCTTAGGGGCTCAAGGTTTCAACCAGCCCCAGCATTTT.

CDR3 sequence: CASSLGGNDEKLFF. CDR3 sequence (DNA): TGTGCCAGCAGCTTAGGAGGGAACGATGAAAAACTGTTTTTT. The J gene is TRBJ1-4, the V gene TRBV7-9; the D is unclear. Trimming pared 1 base from V and 6 bases from J, leaving 9 bases between. The CDR3 totals 14 residues. CDR1 SEHNR and CDR2 FQNEAQ come from the germline V gene (reference sequence).

The chain combines TRBV5-6 with TRBJ1-1; D call uncertain. Trimming removed 3 bases from V and 7 bases from J, with 10 bases in between. CDR3 size: 12 residues. Germline V CDR1 and CDR2: SGHDT, YYEEEE. The CDR3 DNA reads TGTGCCAGCAGCTCCTCCTGGGTTGAAGCTTTCTTT. It yields the protein CASSSSWVEAFF.

This clonotype was counted only a few times. The chain recombines TRBV7-8 with TRBJ2-6; 7 bases agree with TRBD1. With V trimmed by 3 bases and J by 0 bases, 20 bases remained unmatched. The CDR3 sequence is 22 residues long. The germline V gene encodes CDR1 SGHVS and CDR2 FQNEAQ. The CDR3 region is CASSFIGGDLSAFPSGANVLTF. The DNA of the CDR3 is TGTGCCAGCAGCTTTATAGGGGGCGATCTATCTGCCTTCCCCTCTGGGGCCAACGTCCTGACTTTC.

J is TRBJ1-5 and V is TRBV4-3; TRBD1 aligns across 9 bases. The CDR3 consists of 17 residues. Germline lookup yields CDR1 LGHNA and CDR2 YSLEER. V trimming: 4 bases; J trimming: 0 bases; junction bases outside the gene matches: 7. The CDR3 nucleotides are TGCGCCAGCAGCCGAGACAGGGGGGGGGGTAGCAATCAGCCCCAGCATTTT. As protein: CASSRDRGGGSNQPQHF.

CDR3 amino acids: CATSDSPRIGRHTDTQYF. The CDR3 nucleotides read TGTGCCACCAGTGATTCTCCTCGAATAGGACGACACACAGATACGCAGTATTTT. This chain links TRBV24-1 with TRBJ2-3; D remains unclear. CDR3 length: 18 residues. V gave up 2 bases and J gave up 2 bases, with 19 bases separating them. From germline, CDR1 is KGHDR and CDR2 SFDVKD.

This clonotype was counted only a few times. In DNA, the CDR3 is TGTGCCAGCAGACAGAGCAGCGGGGACAATGAGCAGTTCTTC. Protein product: CASRQSSGDNEQFF. The chain combines TRBV12-3 or TRBV12-4 with TRBJ2-1, with 7 bases fitting TRBD2. CDR3 length: 14 residues. With 6 bases clipped from V and 5 bases from J, the junction kept 7 bases outside the gene matches.

The genes are TRBV10-3 and TRBJ2-3; 11 bases are shared with TRBD2. CDR3 length equals 16 residues. From germline, CDR1 is ENHRY and CDR2 SYGVKD. The junction had 8 bases not matched to a gene; V was cut back by 6 bases and J by 3 bases. In DNA, the CDR3 is TGTGCCATCAGGGGAGCTAGCGGGGGGCTGACAGATACGCAGTATTTT. Its translation: CAIRGASGGLTDTQYF.

This clonotype was counted many times. This chain links TRBV11-2 with TRBJ2-5; no clear D. Trimming removed 0 bases at V and 5 bases at J, with 7 bases between. The germline CDR1 and CDR2 sequences are SGHAT and FQNNGV. The CDR3 is made up of 13 amino acids. The CDR3 region is CASSLDLQETQYF. In DNA, the CDR3 is TGTGCCAGCAGCTTAGATTTGCAGGAGACCCAGTACTTC.

The chain couples TRBV5-1 to TRBJ1-1; D gene uncertain. CDR3 length: 15 amino acids. From germline, CDR1 is SGHRS and CDR2 YFSETQ. V was trimmed by 1 base and J by 4 bases, leaving 14 bases between them. CDR3 sequence: CASSLYGNGGTEAFF. Written as DNA, the CDR3 is TGCGCCAGCAGCTTGTATGGGAACGGTGGCACTGAAGCTTTCTTT.

This clonotype was seen a handful of times. The chain is built from TRBV4-1 and TRBJ2-6, with D hard to call. Trimming cost V 4 bases and J 0 bases, with 7 bases left between them. The germline gives CDR1 MGHRA, CDR2 YSYEKL. This CDR3 contains 15 residues. CDR3 amino acids: CASSPFSSGANVLTF. The CDR3 nucleotides are TGCGCCAGCAGCCCATTTAGCTCTGGGGCCAACGTCCTGACTTTC.

This sequence joins TRBV6-6 and TRBJ2-5; 11 positions agree with TRBD2. The junction had 13 bases not matched to a gene; V was cut back by 4 bases and J by 9 bases. The germline gives CDR1 MNHNY, CDR2 SVGAGI (reference sequence). The CDR3 length is 16 residues. The CDR3 DNA sequence: TGTGCCAGCAGTTTCGCGTCTACTAGCGGGGGACTTGCCCAGTACTTC. Translated, it gives CASSFASTSGGLAQYF.

This chain links TRBV4-1 with TRBJ2-3; TRBD2 agrees at 7 bases. This CDR3 has 17 amino acids. Trimming at V came to 3 bases and at J to 4 bases, leaving 13 bases not matched to a gene. CDR1 MGHRA and CDR2 YSYEKL come from the germline V gene. For the CDR3, the DNA is TGCGCCAGCAGCCACTACTCCCTCACTAGCGTTGCAGATACGCAGTATTTT. This sequence encodes CASSHYSLTSVADTQYF.